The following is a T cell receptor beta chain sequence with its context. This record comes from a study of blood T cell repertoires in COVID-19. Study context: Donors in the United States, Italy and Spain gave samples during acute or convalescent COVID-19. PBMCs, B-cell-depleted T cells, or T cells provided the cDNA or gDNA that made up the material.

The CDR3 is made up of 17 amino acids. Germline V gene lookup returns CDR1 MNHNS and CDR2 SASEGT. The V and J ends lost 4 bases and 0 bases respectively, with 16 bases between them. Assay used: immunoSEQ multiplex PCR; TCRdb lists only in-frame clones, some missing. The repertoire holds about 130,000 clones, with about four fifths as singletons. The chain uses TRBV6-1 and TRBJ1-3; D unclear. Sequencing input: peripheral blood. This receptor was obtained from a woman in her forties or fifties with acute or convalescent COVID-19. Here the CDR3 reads CASSALWGGPSGNTIYF. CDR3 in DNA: TGTGCCAGCAGTGCTCTCTGGGGAGGGCCCTCTGGAAACACCATATATTTT.